These 28 T cell receptor beta chains share one sample of origin, sequenced in a study of spatial heterogeneity in lung cancer. This sample's time point: sample taken at primary tumor resection. Sequencing of whole RNA from tumor, nontumor lung or frozen PBMC involved no sorting. TCRdb called the 5' RACE reads again in MiXCR, with one record for every CDR3 protein. The sample contains some 38,000 distinct CDR3 sequences, around 7.5% of which appear only once. Sequenced material: PBMCs, taken at surgery. These TCRs come from a male donor with early-stage non-small cell lung cancer.

Ten or more counts support this clonotype. The CDR3 loop is CASSLTVGAGSGELFF. CDR3 nucleotides: TGTGCCAGCAGCTTAACCGTGGGGGCGGGTTCCGGGGAGCTGTTTTTT. The gene calls are TRBV7-2 and TRBJ2-2; weak D call: TRBD1 (6 bases). The CDR3 runs 16 residues. From germline, CDR1 is SGHTA and CDR2 FQGNSA. V was trimmed by 2 bases and J by 6 bases, leaving 16 bases between them.

This clonotype appeared many times. The J gene is TRBJ2-3, the V gene TRBV7-3, with 10 bases matching TRBD1. Per germline, CDR1 SGHTA and CDR2 FQGTGA. Trimming took 5 bases from V and 4 from J; bases not matched to a gene: 6. The CDR3 loop spans 15 amino acids. The CDR3 DNA follows: TGTGCCAGCAGCAAAACCGGGACAGGGGCAGATACGCAGTATTTT. Translated, it gives CASSKTGTGADTQYF. The full variable domain, in which reference TRBV7-3 and TRBJ2-3 provide the parts outside the CDR3, is GAGVSQTPSNKVTEKGKYVELRCDPISGHTALYWYRQSLGQGPEFLIYFQGTGAADDSGLPNDRFFAVRPEGSVSTLKIQRTERGDSAVYLCASSKTGTGADTQYFGPGTRLTVL.

This sequence joins TRBV29-1 and TRBJ1-2, with D perhaps TRBD1 (5 bases). This CDR3 comprises 17 residues. Between the trimmed V and J ends, which lost 0 bases and 5 bases, there was a span of 22 bases. Per germline, CDR1 SQVTM and CDR2 ANQGSEA. CDR3 amino acids: CSVEDSRRQGPRYGYTF. The CDR3 DNA reads as TGCAGCGTTGAAGATTCGAGACGGCAGGGACCGAGGTATGGCTACACCTTC.

In its sample, this clonotype was seen many times. The chain uses TRBV29-1 and TRBJ1-2; 7 bases align to TRBD1. CDR3 size: 11 residues. Trimming at V came to 7 bases and at J to 4 bases, leaving 3 bases not matched to a gene. Germline values: CDR1 SQVTM, CDR2 ANQGSEA. CDR3 sequence (DNA): TGCAGCGCTGGGGACAGCTATGGCTACACCTTC. It specifies CSAGDSYGYTF. The full variable domain, with the rest looked up from reference TRBV29-1 and TRBJ1-2, is SAVISQKPSRDICQRGTSLTIQCQVDSQVTMMFWYRQQPGQSLTLIATANQGSEATYESGFVIDKFPISRPNLTFSTLTVSNMSPEDSSIYLCSAGDSYGYTFGSGTRLTVV.

V gene TRBV20-1 combines with J gene TRBJ2-5; the D is unclear. V was clipped by 1 base and J by 1 base, with 10 bases between them. Per germline, CDR1 DFQATT and CDR2 SNEGSKA (reference sequence). The CDR3 is made up of 14 amino acids. The CDR3 region has the DNA TGCAGTGCTAGAGCCGGACGGAGCCAAGAGACCCAGTACTTC. This translates into CSARAGRSQETQYF.

The chain joins TRBV6-2 or TRBV6-3 to TRBJ1-1, with 8 bases fitting TRBD1. Germline CDR1 MNHEY, CDR2 SVGEGT. The CDR3 runs to 16 residues. V was clipped by 2 bases and J by 4 bases; unmatched bases: 9. CDR3 residues: CASSYEPGGVSTEAFF. The CDR3 DNA reads TGTGCCAGCAGTTACGAGCCAGGGGGCGTGAGCACTGAAGCTTTCTTT.

The chain has TRBV14 and TRBJ2-5; unclear D gene. The CDR3 is made up of 14 amino acids. V was cut by 4 bases and J by 4 bases, with 13 bases left in between. Per germline, CDR1 SGHDN and CDR2 FVKESK. CDR3: CASSPDGNGETQYF. In DNA, the CDR3 is TGTGCCAGCAGCCCTGACGGAAATGGAGAGACCCAGTACTTC. Variable domain in full (rest from reference TRBV14 and TRBJ2-5): EAGVTQFPSHSVIEKGQTVTLRCDPISGHDNLYWYRRVMGKEIKFLLHFVKESKQDESGMPNNRFLAERTGGTYSTLKVQPAELEDSGVYFCASSPDGNGETQYFGPGTRLLVL.

This clonotype was recorded a few times. This rearrangement joins TRBV5-5 to TRBJ2-7; D call uncertain. This CDR3 contains 13 residues. The V gene's germline CDR1 is SGHKS and CDR2 YYEKEE (reference sequence). Trimming shortened V by 0 bases and J by 0 bases, and 4 bases separated the two germline ends. The CDR3: CASSLEFSYEQYF. The DNA for the CDR3 is TGTGCCAGCAGCTTGGAGTTCTCCTACGAGCAGTACTTC.

This clonotype has just a few counts. CDR3 bases: TGTGCCAGCTCAGATCGGACAGACTACGAGCAGTACGTC. Translated: CASSDRTDYEQYV. The V gene is TRBV18, the J gene TRBJ2-7, with D perhaps TRBD1 (6 bases). V was shortened by 5 bases and J by 3 bases, with 11 bases between the two germline ends. Germline assignment: CDR1 KGHSH and CDR2 LQKENI. The CDR3 runs 13 residues.

This clonotype occurred many times. This chain joins TRBV9 and TRBJ2-1; 11 nucleotides align to TRBD2. Unmatched junction bases numbered 3, after V lost 4 bases and J lost 0 bases. The germline gives CDR1 SGDLS, CDR2 YYNGEE. CDR3 length equals 16 residues. CDR3 nucleotides: TGTGCCAGCAGCCCTGGACTAGCGGGCTCCTACAATGAGCAGTTCTTC. Its protein product is CASSPGLAGSYNEQFF.

This clonotype was counted many times. The V and J genes are TRBV7-6 and TRBJ2-5, with a tentative D call TRBD1 (6 bases). The CDR3 loop spans 16 amino acids. Deletions cut 5 bases from V and 0 bases from J, with 16 bases between. Looked up from germline, CDR1 is SGHVS and CDR2 is FNYEAQ. CDR3 DNA sequence: TGTGCCAGCAGCCCCGGGTTGGGGGCAAACCAAGAGACCCAGTACTTC. It is translated as CASSPGLGANQETQYF. The complete variable domain, with remaining parts taken from reference TRBV7-6 and TRBJ2-5, reads GAGVSQSPRYKVTKRGQDVALRCDPISGHVSLYWYRQALGQGPEFLTYFNYEAQQDKSGLPNDRFSAERPEGSISTLTIQRTEQRDSAMYRCASSPGLGANQETQYFGPGTRLLVL.

In this sample, this clonotype turned up a few times. V usage is TRBV20-1 and J usage is TRBJ1-5; 10 bases map to TRBD1. The CDR3 extends over 14 amino acids. Losses at the gene ends were 3 bases for V and 9 bases for J; bases not matched to a gene: 8. Germline CDR1 and CDR2: DFQATT and SNEGSKA (reference sequence). CDR3 DNA sequence: TGCAGTGCTAGGGACAGGGGGAAGGCAGGGCCCCAGCATTTT. Its translation: CSARDRGKAGPQHF.

This clonotype has just a few counts. The genes are TRBV24-1 and TRBJ1-1; D might be TRBD1 (5 bases). Germline assignment: CDR1 KGHDR and CDR2 SFDVKD. The V and J ends lost 4 bases and 1 base respectively, with 9 bases between them. This CDR3 has 14 residues. This chain's CDR3 is CATSERTGNTEAFF. The CDR3 DNA reads TGTGCCACCAGTGAACGCACAGGGAACACTGAAGCTTTCTTT.

This clonotype was observed at least ten times. V and J are TRBV4-2 and TRBJ2-1; tentatively, D is TRBD2 (6 bases). This CDR3 contains 16 residues. The V gene lost 0 bases and the J gene lost 9 bases, with 18 bases spanning the gap. Germline assignment: CDR1 LGHNA and CDR2 YNFKEQ. The CDR3 loop is CASSQDGGGTGGEQFF. For the CDR3, the DNA is TGTGCCAGCAGCCAAGACGGCGGCGGGACCGGGGGTGAGCAGTTCTTC.

V gene TRBV20-1 combines with J gene TRBJ2-3; possible D gene TRBD2, 6 bases. Trimming removed 5 bases at V and 2 bases at J, with 11 bases between. This CDR3 has 13 amino acids. Germline V gene lookup returns CDR1 DFQATT and CDR2 SNEGSKA (reference sequence). The CDR3 spells CSAPRGTTDTQYF. As DNA, the CDR3 is TGCAGTGCTCCGCGGGGAACCACAGATACGCAGTATTTT.

This clonotype was counted many times. The chain employs TRBV2 and TRBJ2-7; D remains unclear. The V gene lost 4 bases and the J gene lost 0 bases, with 10 bases spanning the gap. The length of the CDR3 is 14 residues. The germline gives CDR1 SNHLY, CDR2 FYNNEI. CDR3: CASSGRLNSYEQYF. CDR3 sequence (DNA): TGTGCCAGCAGTGGTAGACTGAACTCCTACGAGCAGTACTTC.

This clonotype has ten or more counts. J is TRBJ2-3 and V is TRBV20-1; D unresolved. Trimming left V 4 bases short and J 0 bases short, with 17 bases between. The CDR3 extends over 16 amino acids. Germline CDR1 reads DFQATT; CDR2 reads SNEGSKA (reference sequence). The CDR3 nucleotides are TGCAGTGCTACCGAAACACTCGATACTAGCACAGATACGCAGTATTTT. It specifies CSATETLDTSTDTQYF.

This clonotype was recorded many times. This chain joins TRBV6-5 and TRBJ1-5; 9 bases map to TRBD1. The CDR3 runs 14 residues. The germline V gene encodes CDR1 MNHEY and CDR2 SVGAGI. After removal of 6 bases from V and 5 bases from J, the junction contained 5 bases not matched to a gene. The CDR3 reads CASSLTGGDQPQHF. CDR3 sequence (DNA): TGTGCCAGCAGCTTAACAGGGGGCGATCAGCCCCAGCATTTT.

The rearrangement links TRBV12-3 or TRBV12-4 to TRBJ1-1; TRBD1 agrees at 8 bases. V shed 0 bases and J 4 bases; nucleotides not matched to a gene: 4. The CDR3 is 15 amino acids. CDR3 in DNA: TGTGCCAGCAGTTTAGCGGGGACAGGAAGCACTGAAGCTTTCTTT. Residues: CASSLAGTGSTEAFF.

This clonotype was seen a few times. This chain connects TRBV19 to TRBJ1-5, with TRBD1 identical over 7 bases. V lost 6 bases and J lost 0; bases outside the gene matches: 11. The CDR3 is 17 residues long. Germline values: CDR1 LNHDA, CDR2 SQIVND (reference sequence). CDR3 region: CASRRTGLRDSNQPQHF. The CDR3 DNA reads TGTGCCAGTAGACGGACAGGACTTAGGGATAGCAATCAGCCCCAGCATTTT.

There are a few counts of this clonotype. The genes are TRBV7-2 and TRBJ1-2; maybe TRBD1 (5 bases). Germline V CDR1 and CDR2: SGHTA, FQGNSA. The CDR3 covers 16 residues. The V end was cut by 5 bases, the J end by 5 bases, with 21 bases between. Here the CDR3 DNA reads TGTGCCAGCAGCCGAGACCTCCTATCAGAGGGGTATGGCTACACCTTC. This sequence encodes CASSRDLLSEGYGYTF.

The rearrangement uses TRBV7-9 and TRBJ2-7; the D gene is possibly TRBD1 (5 bases). This CDR3 is built from 15 residues. CDR1 and CDR2 from the germline V gene are SEHNR and FQNEAQ (reference sequence). V lost 1 base, J lost 5 bases, and 15 bases lay in between. The CDR3 loop reads CASSLGKGLGDEQYF. CDR3 in DNA: TGTGCCAGCAGCTTAGGCAAGGGGCTGGGCGACGAGCAGTACTTC.

The chain couples TRBV18 to TRBJ2-7, with TRBD1 identical over 9 bases. V shed 3 bases, J shed 4 bases, and the junction held 7 bases outside the gene matches. The CDR3 extends over 15 amino acids. Germline CDR1 KGHSH, CDR2 LQKENI. The CDR3 region has the DNA TGTGCCAGCTCACCGCTGGGACAGGGAACGTACGAGCAGTACTTC. The encoded protein is CASSPLGQGTYEQYF.

The CDR3 bases are TGTGCCAGCAGCCCTGCCGGGACAGGGGGAGAAAAACTGTTTTTT. This encodes CASSPAGTGGEKLFF. V gene TRBV3-1 combines with J gene TRBJ1-4, with 11 bases that match TRBD1. Germline assignment: CDR1 LGHDT and CDR2 YNNKEL (reference sequence). The ends lost 4 bases at V and 8 bases at J; junction bases unmatched: 6. The CDR3 is 15 amino acids.

This clonotype was seen only a few times. The chain joins TRBV7-9 to TRBJ2-3; D perhaps matches TRBD2 (6 bases). Germline V CDR1 and CDR2: SEHNR, FQNEAQ (reference sequence). Trimming cost V 5 bases and J 2 bases, with 11 bases left between them. The CDR3 extends over 14 amino acids. DNA for the CDR3: TGTGCCAGCAGCCGCGGGGTGTCCACAGATACGCAGTATTTT. It encodes CASSRGVSTDTQYF.

The genes are TRBV2 and TRBJ2-7; tentatively, D is TRBD1 (5 bases). In germline, CDR1 is SNHLY, CDR2 FYNNEI. The ends were cut back, 2 bases at V and 6 bases at J, with 14 bases in the middle. The CDR3 contains 14 residues. In nucleotides, the CDR3 is TGTGCCAGCAGTGAACAGGGCGCCACGGGCGAGCAGTACTTC. Residues: CASSEQGATGEQYF.

This clonotype appeared many times. This sequence joins TRBV5-1 and TRBJ1-2, with TRBD1 as a possible D gene (6 bases). The CDR3 consists of 15 residues. Germline values: CDR1 SGHRS, CDR2 YFSETQ. V was cut by 0 bases and J by 7 bases, with 16 bases left in between. The DNA for the CDR3 is TGCGCCAGCAGCTTGGTTACAGGGATGGAGGCTGGCTACACCTTC. Translated, it gives CASSLVTGMEAGYTF. The variable domain in full, completed from reference TRBV5-1 and TRBJ1-2, reads KAGVTQTPRYLIKTRGQQVTLSCSPISGHRSVSWYQQTPGQGLQFLFEYFSETQRNKGNFPGRFSGRQFSNSRSEMNVSTLELGDSALYLCASSLVTGMEAGYTFGSGTRLTVV.

The chain couples TRBV3-2 to TRBJ2-3; no check of the table's D call, TRBD2, against the DNA was made. TRBV3-2 is shown as a pseudogene. This CDR3 has 19 amino acids. Here the CDR3 DNA reads TGTGCCAGCAGTCAAAGTTCGGACCCCAGCGGGCCTAGCACAGATACGCAGTATTTT. This encodes CASSQSSDPSGPSTDTQYF.